This T cell receptor beta chain was sequenced during a study of identical twins. TCRdb redid the calling of the 5' RACE reads with MiXCR, one entry per CDR3 protein. The table shows some 1,700,000 distinct CDR3 sequences, with roughly 35% occurring only once. The V and J ends lost 4 bases and 0 bases respectively, with 10 bases between them. Germline CDR1 and CDR2: DFQATT and SNEGSKA (reference sequence). CDR3 length: 13 amino acids. There are a few counts of this clonotype. The specimen was cord blood. This sequence joins TRBV20-1 and TRBJ2-7, with D possibly TRBD2 on 5 matching bases. This receptor was obtained from a newborn girl in good health. Here the CDR3 reads CSANTGISYEQYF. The CDR3 DNA follows: TGCAGTGCTAATACCGGGATCTCCTACGAGCAGTACTTC.